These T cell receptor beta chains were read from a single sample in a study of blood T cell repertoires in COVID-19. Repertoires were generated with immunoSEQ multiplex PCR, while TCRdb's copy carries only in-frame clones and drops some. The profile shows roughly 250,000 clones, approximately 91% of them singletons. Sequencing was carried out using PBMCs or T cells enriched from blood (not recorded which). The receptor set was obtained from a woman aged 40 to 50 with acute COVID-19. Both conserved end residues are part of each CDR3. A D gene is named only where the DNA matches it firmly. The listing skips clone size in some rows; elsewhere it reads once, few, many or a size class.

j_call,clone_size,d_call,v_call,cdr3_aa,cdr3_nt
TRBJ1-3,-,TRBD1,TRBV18,CASSPLRTGRGGNTIYF,TGTGCCAGCTCACCCTTGAGGACAGGGAGAGGAGGAAACACCATATATTTT
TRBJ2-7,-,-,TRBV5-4,CASSFSGPGSYEQYF,TGTGCCAGCAGCTTTTCAGGTCCAGGCTCCTACGAGCAGTACTTC
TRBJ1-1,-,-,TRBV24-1,CATSDSRVLEAFF,TGTGCCACCAGTGATTCCAGGGTACTAGAAGCTTTCTTT
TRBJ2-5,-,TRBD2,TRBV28,CASRLAGEETQYF,TGTGCCAGCAGACTAGCGGGAGAAGAGACCCAGTACTTC
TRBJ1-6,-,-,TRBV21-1,CASSAYAGTGISPLHF,TGTGCCAGCAGCGCTTATGCTGGGACAGGGATCTCACCCCTCCACTTT
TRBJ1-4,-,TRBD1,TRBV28,CASSATGATNEKLFF,TGTGCCAGCAGTGCGACAGGGGCAACTAATGAAAAACTGTTTTTT
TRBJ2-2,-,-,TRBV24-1,CATSDHGRLSGELFF,TGTGCCACCAGTGATCATGGCAGATTATCAGGGGAGCTGTTTTTT
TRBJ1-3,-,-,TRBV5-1,CASSLGGSGNTIYF,TGCGCCAGCAGCTTAGGGGGATCTGGAAACACCATATATTTT
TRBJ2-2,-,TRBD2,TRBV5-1,CASSLSPGRDTGELFF,TGCGCCAGCAGCTTGAGTCCAGGGAGGGACACCGGGGAGCTGTTTTTT
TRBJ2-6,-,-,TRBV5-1,CASSLGLVAGANVLTF,TGCGCCAGCAGCTTGGGTCTCGTTGCTGGGGCCAACGTCCTGACTTTC
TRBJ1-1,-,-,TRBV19,CASTPRGDTEAFF,TGTGCCAGTACCCCACGGGGAGACACTGAAGCTTTCTTT
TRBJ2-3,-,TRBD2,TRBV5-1,CASSLAGGGTDTQYF,TGCGCCAGCAGCCTAGCGGGAGGGGGAACAGATACGCAGTATTTT
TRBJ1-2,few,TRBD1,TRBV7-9,CASSGQGPNNYGYTF,TGTGCCAGCAGCGGACAGGGGCCCAATAACTATGGCTACACCTTC
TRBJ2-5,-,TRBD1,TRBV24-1,CATSPGNRGLETQYF,TGTGCCACCAGCCCCGGGAACAGGGGGCTTGAGACCCAGTACTTC
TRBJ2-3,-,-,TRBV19,CASSMLRGSDTQYF,TGTGCCAGTAGTATGCTCCGGGGATCCGATACGCAGTATTTT
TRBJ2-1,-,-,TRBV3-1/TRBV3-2,CASSQTGMKTYNEQFF,TGTGCCAGCAGCCAAACCGGGATGAAAACCTACAATGAGCAGTTCTTC
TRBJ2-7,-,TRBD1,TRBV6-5,CASNTGGVRSYEQYF,TGTGCCAGCAACACAGGGGGCGTTCGCTCCTACGAGCAGTACTTC
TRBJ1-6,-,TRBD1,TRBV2,CASSGRGSSPLHF,TGTGCCAGCAGTGGCAGGGGGTCTTCACCCCTCCACTTT
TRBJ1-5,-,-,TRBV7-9,CASSQSSKGLGPQHF,TGTGCCAGCAGCCAAAGTTCTAAGGGGCTCGGGCCCCAGCATTTT
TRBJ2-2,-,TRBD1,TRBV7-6,CASSSPAGGYTGELFF,TGTGCCAGCAGCTCCCCGGCAGGGGGCTACACCGGGGAGCTGTTTTTT
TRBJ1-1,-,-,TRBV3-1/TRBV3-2,CASSQGSLGTEAFF,TGTGCCAGCAGCCAAGGTTCACTTGGCACTGAAGCTTTCTTT
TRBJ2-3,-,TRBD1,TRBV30,CAWSEGQGNTDTQYF,TGTGCCTGGAGTGAGGGACAGGGGAACACAGATACGCAGTATTTT
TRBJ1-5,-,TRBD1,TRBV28,CASSLPRTGKGGDPQHF,TGTGCCAGCAGTCTCCCCAGGACAGGGAAGGGCGGGGATCCCCAGCATTTT
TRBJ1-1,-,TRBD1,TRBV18,CASSQGTDEAFF,TGTGCCAGCTCACAAGGGACAGATGAAGCTTTCTTT
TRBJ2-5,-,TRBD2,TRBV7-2,CASSFHIASGRAGETQYF,TGTGCCAGCAGCTTCCACATCGCTAGCGGGAGGGCAGGAGAGACCCAGTACTTC
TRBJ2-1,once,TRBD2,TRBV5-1,CASSLVPGLENEQFF,TGCGCCAGCAGCTTAGTCCCGGGACTAGAGAATGAGCAGTTCTTC
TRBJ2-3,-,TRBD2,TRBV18,CASSLTSGGRDTQYF,TGTGCCAGCTCACTGACTAGCGGGGGCCGAGATACGCAGTATTTT
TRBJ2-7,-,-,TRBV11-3,CASSLMGTPSYEQYF,TGTGCCAGCAGCTTAATGGGGACACCGTCCTACGAGCAGTACTTC
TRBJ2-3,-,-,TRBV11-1,CASQVVGTDTQYF,TGTGCCAGCCAGGTAGTGGGTACAGATACGCAGTATTTT
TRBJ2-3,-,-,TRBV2,CASTADSRTDTQYF,TGTGCCAGCACGGCTGACAGTCGCACAGATACGCAGTATTTT
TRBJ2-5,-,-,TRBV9,CASSVGRGGETQYF,TGTGCCAGCAGCGTAGGTAGGGGTGGTGAGACCCAGTACTTC
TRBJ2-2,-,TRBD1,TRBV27,CASSIGQGASPGELFF,TGTGCCAGCAGTATTGGACAGGGGGCTTCGCCCGGGGAGCTGTTTTTT
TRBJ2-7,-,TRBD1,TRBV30,CAWSTNRGRHEQYF,TGTGCCTGGAGTACCAACAGGGGGCGGCACGAGCAGTACTTC
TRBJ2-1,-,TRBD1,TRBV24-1,CATSGLPGQGFNNEQFF,TGTGCCACCAGTGGCCTTCCTGGACAGGGGTTTAACAATGAGCAGTTCTTC
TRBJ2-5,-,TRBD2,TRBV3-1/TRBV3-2,CASSQATSGSQETQYF,TGTGCCAGCAGCCAAGCGACTAGCGGGAGTCAAGAGACCCAGTACTTC
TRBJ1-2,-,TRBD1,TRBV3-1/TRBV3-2,CASSRYLGQGASGYTF,TGTGCCAGCAGCCGGTATCTGGGACAGGGAGCTAGTGGCTACACCTTC
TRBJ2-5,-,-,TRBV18,CASSLVAVQETQYF,TGTGCCAGCTCACTCGTCGCAGTGCAAGAGACCCAGTACTTC
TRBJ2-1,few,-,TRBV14,CASSREEWVGTYNEQFF,TGTGCCAGCAGCCGAGAGGAGTGGGTCGGCACCTACAATGAGCAGTTCTTC
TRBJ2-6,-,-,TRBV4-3,CASSQSWGGLSSGANVLTF,TGCGCCAGCAGCCAGTCCTGGGGGGGCCTAAGCTCTGGGGCCAACGTCCTGACTTTC
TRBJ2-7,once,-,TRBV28,CASTPDHYEQYF,TGTGCCAGCACTCCAGATCACTACGAGCAGTACTTC
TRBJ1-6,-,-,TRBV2,CASTPLQQDNSPLHF,TGTGCCAGCACCCCGCTACAGCAAGATAATTCACCCCTCCACTTT
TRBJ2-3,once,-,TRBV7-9,CASSLESGTDTQYF,TGTGCCAGCAGCTTAGAGAGCGGCACAGATACGCAGTATTTT
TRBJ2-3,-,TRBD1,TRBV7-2,CASSWGDRGSTDTQYF,TGTGCCAGCAGCTGGGGGGACAGGGGGAGCACAGATACGCAGTATTTT
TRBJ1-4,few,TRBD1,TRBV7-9,CASSLGPGQGEQSEKLFF,TGTGCCAGCAGCTTAGGTCCGGGACAGGGTGAACAATCTGAAAAACTGTTTTTT
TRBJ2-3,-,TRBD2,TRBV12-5,CASGLVVSGGAATQYF,TGTGCTAGTGGTTTGGTAGTCAGCGGGGGGGCCGCTACGCAGTATTTT
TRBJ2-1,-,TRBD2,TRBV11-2,CASSSSLTSGVSYNEQFF,TGTGCCAGCAGCTCGTCTCTGACTAGCGGGGTTTCCTACAATGAGCAGTTCTTC
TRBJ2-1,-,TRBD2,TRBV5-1,CASSPIAGGSGEQFF,TGCGCCAGCAGCCCAATAGCGGGAGGATCGGGGGAGCAGTTCTTC
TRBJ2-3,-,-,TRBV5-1,CASSAGDKKTSTDTQYF,TGCGCCAGCAGTGCAGGGGACAAGAAAACTAGCACAGATACGCAGTATTTT
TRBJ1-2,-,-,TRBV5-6,CASSLGDRDKYGYTF,TGTGCCAGCAGCTTGGGGGACCGGGACAAGTATGGCTACACCTTC
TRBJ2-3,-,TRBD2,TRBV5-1,CASSLPSGALGADTQYF,TGCGCCAGCAGCTTGCCTAGCGGGGCCCTCGGGGCAGATACGCAGTATTTT
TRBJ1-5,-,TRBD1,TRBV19,CASSNRGVNQPQHF,TGTGCCAGTAGTAACAGGGGGGTCAATCAGCCCCAGCATTTT
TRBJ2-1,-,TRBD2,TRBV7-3,CASSLSGEGEQFF,TGTGCCAGCAGCCTGAGCGGGGAGGGTGAGCAGTTCTTC
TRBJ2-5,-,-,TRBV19,CASRLADQETQYF,TGTGCCAGTAGACTAGCTGATCAAGAGACCCAGTACTTC